This TCR beta chain was documented in a study of blood T cell repertoires in COVID-19. Study context: Both acute and convalescent COVID-19 samples were obtained from the United States, Italy and Spain. T cells, B-cell-depleted T cells, or PBMCs supplied cDNA or gDNA.

In the authors' workflow: Estimation of nucleated cell counts relied on the amplification of reference gene primers. Using immunoSEQ multiplex PCR, the repertoire was profiled, and TCRdb retains in-frame clones only, with some absent. V, J and clone size are those of that table, while D and trimming were read from the DNA. The sample has about 190,000 clones, 65% to 80% seen once. CDR1 is MNHNY, CDR2 SVGAGI, per germline (reference sequence). V shed 8 bases, J shed 5 bases, and the junction held 13 bases outside the gene matches. There are 16 residues in the CDR3. Sample: peripheral blood. The TCR comes from a man aged 45-60 years who had recovered from COVID-19. This sequence joins TRBV6-6 and TRBJ2-3; 10 nucleotides match TRBD2. The CDR3 loop is CASLRVAGGQGDTQYF. The CDR3 nucleotides are TGTGCCAGCTTGAGGGTAGCGGGAGGCCAGGGAGATACGCAGTATTTT.